These 2 T cell receptor beta chains share one sample of origin, sequenced in a study of T-cell reconstitution after alpha-beta-depleted transplantation in children. Unique molecular identifiers featured in how the TCRbeta library was prepared. MiXCR, run by TCRdb on the PCR reads, gives a single entry per CDR3 protein. The sample comprises 190,000 or so distinct CDR3 sequences, less than 15% of which are singletons, and about 12% rests with the top ten. The specimen was PBMCs from the stem cell graft donor, collected from the stem cell graft. These receptors were collected from a human donor who donated a stem cell graft to a child with acute lymphoblastic leukemia.

This clonotype was counted many times. The chain couples TRBV5-1 to TRBJ1-1; D uncertain. V was shortened by 0 bases and J by 5 bases, with 11 bases between the two germline ends. The germline V gene has CDR1 SGHRS and CDR2 YFSETQ. The CDR3 contains 14 residues. CDR3 residues: CASSLDEERTEAFF. CDR3 in DNA: TGCGCCAGCAGCTTGGATGAGGAGCGGACTGAAGCTTTCTTT.

This clonotype has more than one count but fewer than ten. The chain has TRBV2 and TRBJ2-3; 11 nucleotides match TRBD1. The CDR3 covers 14 residues. Germline-derived CDR1 and CDR2 are SNHLY and FYNNEI. V shed 5 bases and J 6 bases; nucleotides not matched to a gene: 4. CDR3 region: CASSRGQGADTQYF. The CDR3 DNA reads TGTGCCAGCAGTCGCGGACAGGGGGCGGATACGCAGTATTTT.